These 26 T cell receptor beta chains came from one sample sequenced in a study of breast tumors, draining lymph nodes, adjacent tissues. Axillary draining lymph nodes of breast cancer patients supplied the node samples. TCRdb independently ran MiXCR on the multiplex PCR reads; one entry per CDR3 protein. The sample carries some 120,000 distinct CDR3 sequences, approximately 21% recorded once. Sequenced: axillary lymph node tissue. The receptors here all came from a female donor with breast cancer. Some clones in this sample may be carry-over from other donors' samples.

The chain carries TRBV28 and TRBJ1-4; TRBD1 aligns across 7 bases. CDR1 and CDR2 from the germline V gene are MDHEN and SYDVKM. V lost 3 bases and J lost 7; bases outside the gene matches: 17. The CDR3 contains 18 residues. The CDR3 spells CASSFPPGTDTSIEKLFF. CDR3 nucleotides: TGTGCCAGCAGTTTTCCCCCCGGGACAGATACTTCTATTGAAAAACTGTTTTTT.

This clonotype was detected ten times or more. The CDR3 DNA is TGTGCCAGCCGGACAGCACTCGGGGAGCTGTTTTTT. Its translation: CASRTALGELFF. This chain joins TRBV19 and TRBJ2-2; the D gene is possibly TRBD1 (6 bases). V lost 9 bases and J 7 bases, leaving 12 bases between the germline ends. The germline V gene encodes CDR1 LNHDA and CDR2 SQIVND (reference sequence). The CDR3 has 12 residues.

As regards this clonotype: A read error is possible here, since a much larger clone lies one base away. This rearrangement joins TRBV5-4 to TRBJ2-3; 11 bases are shared with TRBD2. The CDR3 spans 16 residues. CDR1 is SGHNT, CDR2 YYREEE, per germline (reference sequence). The CDR3 reads CAGSLFSGRVVDTQYF. The CDR3, as DNA: TGTGCCGGCAGCTTGTTTAGCGGGAGGGTGGTAGATACGCAGTATTTT.

As regards this clonotype: A much larger clone differs by one base, so this may be a read error. The chain combines TRBV11-2 with TRBJ1-2, with 7 bases that match TRBD1. The germline CDR1 and CDR2 sequences are SGHAT and FQNNGV. CDR3 length: 13 residues. J lost 6 bases, V lost 5 bases, and 6 bases had no gene match. This CDR3 is CASSPTGQHGYTF. The CDR3 DNA reads as TGTGCCAGCAGCCCCACGGGACAGCATGGCTACACCTTC.

This clonotype was picked up a small number of times. The genes are TRBV3-1 and TRBJ2-2, with TRBD2 identical over 8 bases. J was trimmed by 6 bases and V by 3 bases; bases with no gene match: 9. The CDR3 runs to 16 residues. Germline CDR1 and CDR2: LGHDT and YNNKEL (reference sequence). The CDR3 DNA sequence: TGTGCCAGCAGCCAGGTCTGGACTAGCAGATCCGGGGAGCTGTTTTTT. Its translation: CASSQVWTSRSGELFF.

At least ten counts were recorded for this clonotype. The chain couples TRBV24-1 to TRBJ2-1, with D perhaps given as TRBD1 or TRBD2 (5 bases each). The CDR3 runs 16 residues. Trimming left V 1 base short and J 6 bases short, with 15 bases between. Germline CDR1 is KGHDR and CDR2 is SFDVKD. In DNA, the CDR3 is TGTGCCACCAGTGATTTATCGGGGAAGGGGTTCAATGAGCAGTTCTTC. It codes for CATSDLSGKGFNEQFF.

This clonotype was recorded many times. This chain connects TRBV10-3 to TRBJ1-6; TRBD1 aligns across 8 bases. This CDR3 spans 13 amino acids. With 10 bases clipped from V and 7 bases from J, the junction kept 6 bases outside the gene matches. The germline CDR1 and CDR2 sequences are ENHRY and SYGVKD. Here the CDR3 DNA reads TGTGCCACCGCGGACAGGGAGAATTCACCCCTCCACTTT. Translation: CATADRENSPLHF.

As concerns this clonotype: A much larger clonotype is one base distant, so this may be a read error. A read error is likely, as this CDR3 ends without the conserved phenylalanine or tryptophan. J is TRBJ2-3 and V is TRBV19; 8 bases agree with TRBD2. The junction had 4 bases not matched to a gene; V was cut back by 6 bases and J by 2 bases. Germline V gives CDR1 LNHDA, CDR2 SQIVND (reference sequence). The length of the CDR3 is 14 residues. In DNA, the CDR3 is TGTGCCAGTAGAAGCGGGAGAATCACAGATACGCAGTATTCT. Amino acids: CASRSGRITDTQYS.

The chain uses TRBV6-6 and TRBJ2-2; 8 bases line up with TRBD2. Per the germline V gene, CDR1 is MNHNY and CDR2 is SVGAGI (reference sequence). The CDR3 sequence is 15 residues long. V lost 6 bases to trimming and J lost 7 bases; unmatched junction nucleotides: 10. The CDR3 sequence: CASSFGRAEGGELFF. CDR3 nucleotides: TGTGCCAGCAGCTTCGGGAGGGCCGAGGGCGGGGAGCTGTTTTTT.

This clonotype occurred a few times. This sequence joins TRBV11-3 and TRBJ2-3; tentatively, D is TRBD2 (6 bases). V was clipped by 1 base and J by 3 bases, with 17 bases between them. Per the germline V gene, CDR1 is SGHNT and CDR2 is YENEEA. The CDR3 extends over 17 amino acids. The CDR3 here is CASSLGGAPVGTDTQYF. CDR3 nucleotide sequence: TGTGCCAGCAGCTTAGGCGGGGCCCCGGTGGGGACAGATACGCAGTATTTT.

This clonotype was seen at least ten times. V usage is TRBV6-2 or TRBV6-3 and J usage is TRBJ2-2, with D perhaps matching TRBD2 (6 bases). CDR1 and CDR2 from the germline V gene are MNHEY and SVGEGT. The CDR3 loop spans 16 amino acids. Trimming took off 4 bases at V and 4 bases at J, with 16 bases between the two ends. CDR3 sequence: CASSSAGVGGTGELFF. The CDR3 DNA is TGTGCCAGCAGTTCAGCCGGGGTCGGGGGCACCGGGGAGCTGTTTTTT.

This clonotype was counted many times. The rearrangement joins TRBV30 to TRBJ1-3, with D maybe TRBD1 (5 bases). Germline V CDR1 and CDR2: GTSNPN, SVGIG (reference sequence). V was shortened by 1 base and J by 2 bases, with 9 bases between the two germline ends. The CDR3 is 14 residues long. This CDR3 is CAWSARDAGNTIYF. As DNA, the CDR3 is TGTGCCTGGAGTGCCAGGGACGCTGGAAACACCATATATTTT.

This chain uses TRBV25-1 with TRBJ1-2; TRBD1 aligns across 11 bases. V shed 1 base, J shed 8 bases, and the junction held 6 bases outside the gene matches. The CDR3 has 15 amino acids. Germline V gene sequence: CDR1 MGHDK, CDR2 SYGVNS. The CDR3 spells CASSEFGQGASGYTF. The CDR3 bases are TGTGCCAGCAGTGAATTTGGACAGGGGGCGAGCGGCTACACCTTC.

V usage is TRBV6-5 and J usage is TRBJ2-3, with TRBD2 matching over 8 bases. Trimming took 6 bases from V and 1 from J; bases not matched to a gene: 6. Germline V lookup: CDR1 MNHEY, CDR2 SVGAGI. The CDR3 has 15 residues. The CDR3 region is CASSSRAGGTDTQYF. The DNA for the CDR3 is TGTGCCAGCAGCTCCCGAGCGGGAGGCACAGATACGCAGTATTTT.

This clonotype was seen only once. The rearrangement links TRBV5-6 to TRBJ2-7; 9 nucleotides agree with TRBD1. With 2 bases clipped from V and 6 bases from J, the junction kept 9 bases outside the gene matches. The CDR3 contains 15 residues. Germline loops: CDR1 SGHDT, CDR2 YYEEEE. CDR3 protein: CASSLMGTGFAEQYF. CDR3 nucleotides: TGTGCCAGCAGCTTAATGGGGACAGGGTTTGCCGAGCAGTACTTC. Full variable domain (remainder filled in from reference TRBV5-6 and TRBJ2-7): DAGVTQSPTHLIKTRGQQVTLRCSPKSGHDTVSWYQQALGQGPQFIFQYYEEEERQRGNFPDRFSGHQFPNYSSELNVNALLLGDSALYLCASSLMGTGFAEQYFGPGTRLTVT.

This clonotype was observed many times. J is TRBJ2-1 and V is TRBV6-5; no firm D call. Germline assignment: CDR1 MNHEY and CDR2 SVGAGI. Trimming pared 5 bases from V and 4 bases from J, leaving 15 bases between. The CDR3 has 15 residues. The CDR3 nucleotides are TGTGCCAGCAGTCTGTCTGGGGAACATTACAATGAGCAGTTCTTC. It codes for CASSLSGEHYNEQFF.

There are many counts of this clonotype. The rearrangement uses TRBV19 and TRBJ1-2; maybe TRBD1 (5 bases). Trimming shortened V by 3 bases and J by 4 bases, and 12 bases separated the two germline ends. The CDR3 spans 14 residues. CDR1 is LNHDA and CDR2 is SQIVND in the germline V gene (reference sequence). CDR3: CASSIGGFSYGYTF. CDR3 in DNA: TGTGCCAGTAGTATTGGGGGTTTTTCCTATGGCTACACCTTC.

As for this clonotype: A much larger clone differs from this one at a single base, so this may be a read error. The genes are TRBV5-6 and TRBJ2-3; D call uncertain. Germline V gene data show CDR1 as SGHDT and CDR2 as YYEEEE. V lost 0 bases and J lost 4, with 9 bases in between. The CDR3 is made up of 14 amino acids. The CDR3 here is CASSLAGHADTQYF. Written as DNA, the CDR3 is TGTGCCAGCAGCTTGGCAGGCCACGCAGATACGCAGTATTTT.

This clonotype was seen many times. The V call is TRBV24-1, the J call TRBJ2-3, with D perhaps matching TRBD1 (6 bases). Trimming removed 10 bases from V and 1 base from J, with 11 bases in between. Germline V CDR1 and CDR2: KGHDR, SFDVKD. The CDR3 extends over 13 amino acids. CDR3 coding DNA: TGTGCCACTGGGAGACAGGGCACAGATACGCAGTATTTT. It codes for CATGRQGTDTQYF.

Points on this clonotype: A clone one base away is much larger, so this may be a read error. The rearrangement links TRBV11-1 to TRBJ2-2; D is possibly TRBD2 (6 bases). V lost 5 bases to trimming and J lost 6 bases, with 16 bases between them. CDR1 and CDR2 from the germline V gene are SGHAT and FQDESV (reference sequence). The CDR3 extends over 15 amino acids. CDR3 amino acids: CASSLGGGSAGELFF. CDR3 nucleotides: TGTGCCAGCAGCCTCGGGGGTGGATCGGCCGGGGAGCTGTTTTTT.

Regarding this clonotype: With a much larger clone just one base away, this may be a read error. V gene TRBV11-2 combines with J gene TRBJ1-3; no clear D. V was clipped by 3 bases and J by 8 bases, with 8 bases between them. Looked up from germline, CDR1 is SGHAT and CDR2 is FQNNGV. The length of the CDR3 is 12 residues. The CDR3 region is CASSFIRDTIYF. CDR3 nucleotide sequence: TGTGCCAGCAGCTTCATCAGAGACACCATATATTTT.

This clonotype occurred many times. The rearrangement uses TRBV4-1 and TRBJ1-2; 10 positions match TRBD1. V trimming: 2 bases; J trimming: 7 bases; junction bases outside the gene matches: 13. The CDR3 is 17 residues long. CDR1 is MGHRA, CDR2 YSYEKL, per germline. The CDR3 sequence is CASSQILTGGLETGYTF. The CDR3 DNA follows: TGCGCCAGCAGCCAAATCCTGACAGGGGGCTTGGAAACTGGCTACACCTTC.

As regards this clonotype: A much larger clone differs by one base, so this may be a read error. The V call is TRBV29-1, the J call TRBJ2-3; perhaps TRBD2 as D (6 bases). The V and J ends lost 7 bases and 6 bases respectively, with 23 bases between them. Germline lookup yields CDR1 SQVTM and CDR2 ANQGSEA. The length of the CDR3 is 15 residues. The DNA of the CDR3 is TGCAGCGCTCCCTTGGGGAGGCGCTTATGGGATACGCAGTATTTT. This translates into CSAPLGRRLWDTQYF.

This clonotype was observed at least ten times. The chain has TRBV29-1 and TRBJ2-3; maybe TRBD1 (5 bases). V was trimmed by 8 bases and J by 3 bases, leaving 12 bases between them. CDR3 length: 12 residues. Germline CDR1 and CDR2: SQVTM and ANQGSEA. Here the CDR3 DNA reads TGCAGCACTCCCAGGGAAACAGATACGCAGTATTTT. Its protein product is CSTPRETDTQYF.

This clonotype was counted ten times or more. V is TRBV30 and J is TRBJ2-7, with D perhaps matching TRBD1 or TRBD2 (6 bases each). Looked up from germline, CDR1 is GTSNPN and CDR2 is SVGIG (reference sequence). With 8 bases removed from V and 9 bases from J, the gap between germline ends came to 17 bases. This CDR3 contains 11 residues. DNA of the CDR3: TGTGCCCTGACAGAGGGGGGCGGGCAGTACTTC. Translating it yields CALTEGGGQYF.

As concerns this clonotype: A much larger clone differs from this one at a single base, so this may be a read error. The gene calls are TRBV20-1 and TRBJ2-7; 13 bases map to TRBD2. The ends lost 0 bases at V and 0 bases at J; junction bases unmatched: 5. Looked up from germline, CDR1 is DFQATT and CDR2 is SNEGSKA (reference sequence). The CDR3 covers 17 residues. Here the CDR3 DNA reads TGCAGTGCTAGAGACGAGGGACTAGCGGGAAGCTCCTACGAGCAGTACTTC. Amino acid sequence: CSARDEGLAGSSYEQYF.